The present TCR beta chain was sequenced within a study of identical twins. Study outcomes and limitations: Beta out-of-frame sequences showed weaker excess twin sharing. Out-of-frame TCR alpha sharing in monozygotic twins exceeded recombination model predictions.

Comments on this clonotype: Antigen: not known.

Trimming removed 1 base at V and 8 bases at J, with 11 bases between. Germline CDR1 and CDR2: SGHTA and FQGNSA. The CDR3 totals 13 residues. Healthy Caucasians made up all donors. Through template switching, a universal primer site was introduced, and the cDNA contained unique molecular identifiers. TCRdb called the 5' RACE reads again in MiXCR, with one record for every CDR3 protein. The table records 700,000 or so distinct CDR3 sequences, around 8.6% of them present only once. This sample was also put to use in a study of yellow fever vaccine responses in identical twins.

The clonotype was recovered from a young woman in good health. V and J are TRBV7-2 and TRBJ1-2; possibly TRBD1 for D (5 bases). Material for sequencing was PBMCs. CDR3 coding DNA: TGTGCCAGCAGCTTAGGAGGGGTAGAAGGCTACACCTTC. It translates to CASSLGGVEGYTF.